This entry concerns a single TCR beta chain. Its antigen has not been determined. Per-nucleotide qualities are absent, and no much larger clonotype sits a single base away. The sample comes from a study of cytomegalovirus exposure and HLA in healthy donors (dated by TCRdb to 2017 to 2019). Looking at the study overall: In an earlier analysis of under 750 of the donors, 276 Gb of sequence data and 100 million or so unique TCR beta sequences from some 170 million T cells were reported. The number of donors typed differed by locus, with 629-630 for A, B, C, DRB1 and DQB1, roughly 520 for DQA1, some 570 for DPA1, and some 440 for DPB1. HLA typing included class I and class II loci at four-digit resolution. An early release covering about 600 HLA-typed donors comprised about 320 gigabases of sequencing data and around 86 million unique TCR sequences. A later genetic analysis used genome-wide SNP genotypes for about 60% of the roughly 670 donors, treating that subset as a discovery cohort. The study aimed to test whether cataloging public T cell receptors could reveal signatures of past pathogen exposure. A later analysis re-examined previously published TCR beta repertoires from just over 650 donors and added high-resolution HLA genotyping to investigate patterns of TCR occurrence. All discovery cohort repertoires had been generated on a single sequencing platform. The genetic ancestry cluster associated with self-reported Caucasian donors included 81% of the roughly 360 genotyped donors. Donor age, sex, ethnicity and CMV serostatus were collected together with the repertoire data. The later analysis used no new phenotypic data to find candidate immune exposures, relying instead on TCR beta sequences and their occurrence across donors. In addition to the first cohort of 666 subjects, a separate validation cohort of 130 or so different subjects was used. To decide whether each TCR beta V gene segment behaved as functional or pseudogenic, an earlier analysis of some 600 of the donors relied on high-throughput TCR beta sequencing. The study combined high-throughput TCR immunosequencing, statistical association of individual TCRs with disease status, and machine learning to predict cytomegalovirus infection status. On average, about 240,000 unique TCR beta nucleotide sequences were sequenced per donor among fewer than 500 genotyped donors of the cohort, with roughly 18% of those sequences being non-productive. The study used immunosequencing to profile the T cell repertoires of 670 or so subjects and linked those repertoires to cytomegalovirus serostatus. About five DR-DQ haplotypes were treated as single units for association and clustering because of strong linkage in the cohort.

The library relied on the immunoSEQ multiplex PCR assay. For the multiplex PCR, a mixture combining 60 forward primers for TCR Vbeta segments and 13 reverse primers for TCR Jbeta segments was used. Amplification of the CDR3 region of rearranged TCR beta genes was performed with a multiplex PCR assay on genomic DNA. Amplified TCR beta libraries were sequenced as 87-base-pair reads on the Illumina HiSeq System. The authors processed their data as follows. Across the roughly 670 repertoires, a later analysis counted approximately 75 million unique TCR beta chains, 9.5 million to 13 million of which were shared by at least two donors. To remove PCR and sequencing errors, raw reads were error-corrected and collapsed into unique sequences using a nearest-neighbor algorithm that merged closely related sequences. V, D and J gene segments were assigned by aligning CDR3 sequences to IMGT reference sequences. Each retained sequence needed at least a six-nucleotide match to both a V gene segment and a J gene segment. A rearrangement was called productive if the CDR3 had no stop codons and remained in frame with V and J, and every other rearrangement was called non-productive. CDR3 was defined by IMGT convention, running from the second conserved V-encoded cysteine to the conserved J-encoded phenylalanine. In an earlier analysis of around 600 of the donors, sequences lacking an unambiguous match to a single V gene segment were excluded. An earlier analysis of a few hundred of the donors called V segments functional above 56.7% productive rearrangements and segregating when the between-donor standard deviation exceeded 5%. To diagnose cytomegalovirus status from the catalog of TCR beta chain sequences, a statistical classification framework was built. In a later analysis, TCR nucleotide sequences were compared against IMGT/GENE-DB human TR gene sequences so that V and J genes could be assigned. The TCRdist pipeline was used in a later analysis to assign CDR3 sequences and most-parsimonious VDJ recombination scenarios. A later analysis defined each TCR beta chain by its CDR3 amino acid sequence plus V-gene family, and excluded reads lacking a unique V-gene family. To address suspected cross-contamination and a sequencing artifact, a later analysis removed a few hundred highly shared, low-generation-probability nucleotide sequences. In a later analysis, a clonal expansion index was calculated for each public chain from normalized within-repertoire ranks of inferred template counts. In a later analysis, generation probabilities were computed with a VDJ recombination model fitted to out-of-frame rearrangements, and the resulting probabilities were checked against IGoR. Hypergeometric tests were used in a later analysis to score TCR-TCR, TCR-HLA and TCR-CMV co-occurrence, with a repertoire-size bias correction applied to the TCR pairs. In a later analysis, false discovery rates were estimated by permuting HLA or CMV assignments 20 times. In a later analysis, co-occurring TCRs were grouped using DBSCAN, and TCRdist sequence similarity was added for clustering within HLA-allele-positive subsets. Repertoires with fewer than 30,000 or more than 120,000 public chains were left out of co-occurrence clustering, as were several repertoires with anomalous nucleotide sharing. What TCRdb holds here is the immuneACCESS table cut down to in-frame rearrangements. Part of the clones is not present; checked against another copy, under half of the missing clones reflect an unresolved V gene, and the others are unexplained. That table gives V, J and clone size, and the DNA gave D and trimming. The sample profile shows 270,000 or so clones; nearly 95% of them were found once. Around 1.7% of the sample goes to the ten largest clones.

Points the paper makes about the study in general: Most TCR sequences were observed very rarely across donors, whereas some public TCRs were present in many individuals. When HLA alleles, especially DR and DQ, strongly co-occurred, TCR associations were difficult to assign to individual alleles. In the study, around 150 TCR beta chains were listed as associated with cytomegalovirus. In an earlier analysis of under 600 of the donors, most TCR beta V segments were observed in productive rearrangements about 90% or about 30% of the time, broadly matching IMGT annotations. Linkage disequilibrium might explain the correlated functional status among segregating V segments, but an unknown experimental factor could not be excluded. In a later analysis, HLA-associated TCR beta chains were found to be more clonally expanded and to have lower generation probabilities than equally common non-associated chains. The presence/absence analyses assumed that sequencing depth was roughly uniform across donors, and that assumption may not be true. In this cohort, only TCR beta chains were sequenced, and detectable features were limited by the absence of alpha or paired-chain data. Most CMV-associated TCR beta chains appeared to be HLA-restricted in a later analysis, and the HLA associations seemed to be driven largely by CMV exposure. Because HLA typing was unavailable for some donors at each locus, only the typed subset was used in association tests. A later analysis reported that several top co-occurrence clusters appeared linked to parvovirus B19, influenza, CMV and Epstein-Barr virus. At a false discovery rate of 0.05, a later analysis linked roughly 17,000 TCR beta sequences to specific HLA alleles. According to a later analysis, TCR association rates differed among HLA loci, with DRB1 alleles showing the most associated TCRs and HLA-C alleles showing the fewest. A cluster of highly shared sequence variants was judged likely to represent a technical artifact of the sequencing pipeline. Approximately 18 rarely observed V segments, including chromosome 9 orphons, were excluded from the earlier analysis of 550 to 700 of the donors because counts were too low. V-gene and J-gene trimming of TCR beta chains was associated with a missense DCLRE1C variant in a later genetic analysis, and the association was replicated in an independent cohort. Cytomegalovirus status was reported to be diagnosed by the classifier with high specificity and sensitivity in both the original and validation cohorts. A further reported finding was that TCR beta sequences accurately predicted the HLA-A and HLA-B alleles for most subjects in the first cohort. Some IMGT-functional V segments, including TRBV6-2 and TRBV6-3, could not be told apart with the 87-base-pair reads, so those segments were excluded. Immune exposure information for the cohort was limited to CMV serostatus. A few of the identified cytomegalovirus-associated TCR beta chains were confirmed in vitro to be specific for cytomegalovirus antigens. Compared with the roughly 720-donor mean, donors in an Asian-associated ancestry cluster had fewer N-insertions in productive TCRs, according to a later genetic analysis. According to the authors, the approach could potentially be generalized to other disease states and immunological phenotypes.

The cohort comprised approximately 700 healthy bone marrow donors. All cohort members were sampled while nominally healthy, although unrecorded immune exposures were likely present. The donor tested CMV seronegative and was one of the 352 seronegative cohort members. Every donor gave a peripheral blood sample, and the peripheral blood mononuclear cells from that sample were used for TCR beta sequencing. The Qiagen DNeasy Blood Extraction Kit was used to extract genomic DNA from the blood cell samples. Reading the germline V gene gives CDR1 SQVTM and CDR2 ANQGSEA. From its cysteine to its phenylalanine, the CDR3 spans 15 amino acids. The DNA shown is the 45-base CDR3, in frame from base 1. V loses 2 bases, J loses 0 bases, and the germline ends lie 13 bases apart.

The rearranged chain carries TRBV29-1 and TRBJ1-1; TRBD1 is perhaps the D gene, given 5 matching bases. Source material: PBMCs. The TCR comes from a girl aged 2 to 10 in good health and CMV-seronegative. The CDR3 reads CSVEKGTFMNTEAFF. In nucleotide form, the sequence is TGCAGCGTTGAAAAAGGGACTTTTATGAACACTGAAGCTTTCTTT.